This T cell receptor beta chain was recovered during a study of human T cells and chemical hapten exposure. TCRdb ran MiXCR on the RACE reads and lists one entry per CDR3 protein. The table lists around 110,000 distinct CDR3 sequences, 9% to 14% of them singletons. With respect to this clonotype: A much larger clone is a single base away; this may be a read error.

Described time point: patch test 1, 2 weeks after DPC sensitization. Treatment here: therapeutic diphenylcyclopropenone sensitization with weekly scalp DPC. This specimen consisted of whole blood, obtained in connection with sensitization to the hapten diphenylcyclopropenone (DPC). The source of this sequence is a woman between 50 and 59 years old with alopecia areata. Some clones in this sample may be carry-over from other donors' samples.

The CDR3 here is CTSSQDIGRLAGQETQYF. CDR3 DNA sequence: TGCACCAGCAGCCAAGATATAGGAAGACTAGCGGGACAAGAGACCCAGTACTTC. This sequence joins TRBV4-3 and TRBJ2-5, with TRBD2 matching 11 bases. From germline, CDR1 is LGHNA and CDR2 YSLEER. This CDR3 is 18 amino acids long.